The rows below give T cell receptor beta chains drawn from one sample of a study of blood T cells in healthy people across ages. TCRdb re-analysed the 5' RACE reads in MiXCR, keeping a single row per CDR3 protein. The repertoire holds some 1.5 million distinct CDR3 sequences, with less than 45% as singletons. The sequenced sample was blood. These receptors were obtained from a woman aged 18-29 years in good health. The CDR3 runs from the conserved cysteine through the conserved F or W. The D gene is left open where the match is weak.

V: TRBV28
J: TRBJ1-6
D: -
CDR3: CASCLSDRALHF

V: TRBV4-3
J: TRBJ2-7
D: -
CDR3: CASSNGLLGYEQYF

V: TRBV12-3/TRBV12-4
J: TRBJ1-2
D: TRBD1
CDR3: CASSPWTGAPLGYTF

V: TRBV9
J: TRBJ2-1
D: TRBD2
CDR3: CASSVVGSGSQAYNEQFF

V: TRBV7-9
J: TRBJ2-5
D: -
CDR3: CASSLPLGVEYF

V: TRBV7-2
J: TRBJ2-1
D: TRBD2
CDR3: CASSLGLAGGEQFF

V: TRBV20-1
J: TRBJ2-3
D: TRBD2
CDR3: CSASRLAGGSDTQYF

V: TRBV14
J: TRBJ2-1
D: TRBD2
CDR3: CASSPRLAGSHNEQFF

V: TRBV20-1
J: TRBJ1-1
D: -
CDR3: CSARYGSNTEAFF

V: TRBV11-2
J: TRBJ1-2
D: TRBD1
CDR3: CASSPVTGTGCGYTF

V: TRBV4-3
J: TRBJ2-7
D: TRBD1
CDR3: CAGSPTGGEYEQYF

V: TRBV19
J: TRBJ1-1
D: -
CDR3: CATHRDAEAFF

V: TRBV9
J: TRBJ1-2
D: -
CDR3: CASSVDGQNYGYTF